Ten or more counts support the clone carrying this T cell receptor (beta chain). The target antigen is unknown. Each CDR3 protein gets one entry after TCRdb re-called the 5' RACE reads with MiXCR. The table has about 24,000 distinct CDR3 sequences, 10% to 15% seen once; the top ten hold 16%. The CDR3 has 14 residues. The V end was cut by 1 base, the J end by 0 bases, with 3 bases between. Per germline, CDR1 KGHSH and CDR2 LQKENI. Preparation of the unsorted libraries drew on 2 million PBMCs stored at -80 C. This sample was taken from a study of neurological immune-mediated disorders. General study findings and limits: Because no CDR3 amino acid sequences were shared across subjects by expanded clones, private repertoires were suggested in all groups.

The chain employs TRBV18 and TRBJ1-4; D remains ambiguous. This TCR derives from a woman in her thirties or forties with HTLV-1-associated myelopathy (HAM/TSP). Material: PBMCs. The CDR3 region has the DNA TGTGCCAGCTCACCACAGGCAACTAATGAAAAACTGTTTTTT. Its translation is CASSPQATNEKLFF.